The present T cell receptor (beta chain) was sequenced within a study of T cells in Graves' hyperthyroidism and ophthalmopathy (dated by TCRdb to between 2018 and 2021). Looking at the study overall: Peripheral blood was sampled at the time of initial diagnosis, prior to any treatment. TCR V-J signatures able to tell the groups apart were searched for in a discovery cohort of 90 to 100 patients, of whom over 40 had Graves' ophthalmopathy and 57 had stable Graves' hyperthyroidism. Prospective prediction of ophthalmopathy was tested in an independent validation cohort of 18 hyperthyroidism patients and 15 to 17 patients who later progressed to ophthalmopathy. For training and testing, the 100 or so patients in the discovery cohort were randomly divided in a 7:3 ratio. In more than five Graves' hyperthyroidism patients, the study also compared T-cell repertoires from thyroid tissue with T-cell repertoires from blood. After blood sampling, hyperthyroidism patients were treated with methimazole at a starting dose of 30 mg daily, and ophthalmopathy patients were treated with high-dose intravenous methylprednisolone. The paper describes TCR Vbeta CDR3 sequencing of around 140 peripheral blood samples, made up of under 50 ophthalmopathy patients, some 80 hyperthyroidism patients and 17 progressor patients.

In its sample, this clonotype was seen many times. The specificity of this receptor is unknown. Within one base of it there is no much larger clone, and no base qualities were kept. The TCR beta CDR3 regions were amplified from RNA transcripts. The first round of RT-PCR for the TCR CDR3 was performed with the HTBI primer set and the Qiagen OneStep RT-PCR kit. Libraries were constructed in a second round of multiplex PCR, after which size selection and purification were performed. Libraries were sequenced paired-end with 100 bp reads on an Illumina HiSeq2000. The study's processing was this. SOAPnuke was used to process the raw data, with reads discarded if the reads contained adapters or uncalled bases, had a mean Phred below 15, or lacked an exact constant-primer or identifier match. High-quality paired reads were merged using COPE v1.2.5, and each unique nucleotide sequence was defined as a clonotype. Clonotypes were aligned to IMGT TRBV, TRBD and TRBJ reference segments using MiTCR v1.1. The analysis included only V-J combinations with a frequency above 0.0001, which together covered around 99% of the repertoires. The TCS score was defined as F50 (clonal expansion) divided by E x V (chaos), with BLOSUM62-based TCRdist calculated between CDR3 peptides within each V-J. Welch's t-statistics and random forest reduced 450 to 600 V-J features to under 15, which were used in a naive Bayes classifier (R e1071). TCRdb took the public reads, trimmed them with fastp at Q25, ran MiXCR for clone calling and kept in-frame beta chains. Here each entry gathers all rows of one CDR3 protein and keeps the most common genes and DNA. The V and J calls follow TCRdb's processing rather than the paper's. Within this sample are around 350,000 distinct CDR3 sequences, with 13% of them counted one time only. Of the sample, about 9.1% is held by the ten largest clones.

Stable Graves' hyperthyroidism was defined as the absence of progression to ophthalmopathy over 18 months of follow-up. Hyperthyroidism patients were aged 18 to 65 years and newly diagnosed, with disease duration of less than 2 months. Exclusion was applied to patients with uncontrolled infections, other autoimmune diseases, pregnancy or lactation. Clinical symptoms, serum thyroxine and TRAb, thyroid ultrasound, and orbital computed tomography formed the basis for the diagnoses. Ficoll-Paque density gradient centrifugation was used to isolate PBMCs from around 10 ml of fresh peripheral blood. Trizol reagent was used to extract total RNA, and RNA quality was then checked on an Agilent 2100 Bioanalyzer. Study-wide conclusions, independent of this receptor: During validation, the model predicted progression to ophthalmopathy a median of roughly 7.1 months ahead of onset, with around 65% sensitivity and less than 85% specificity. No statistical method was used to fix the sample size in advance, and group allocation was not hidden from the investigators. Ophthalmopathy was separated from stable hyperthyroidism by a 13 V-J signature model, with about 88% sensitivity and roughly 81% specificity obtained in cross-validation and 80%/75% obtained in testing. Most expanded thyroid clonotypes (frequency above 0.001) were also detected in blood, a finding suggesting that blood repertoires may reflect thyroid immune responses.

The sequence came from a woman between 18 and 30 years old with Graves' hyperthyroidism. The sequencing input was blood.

The sequenced DNA is TGTGCCAGCAGGGGGGCCAATCAGCCCCAGCATTTT. This encodes CASRGANQPQHF. The receptor chain draws on TRBV28 and TRBJ1-5, with TRBD1 as a weak D call on 6 bases. The germline V gene specifies MDHEN as CDR1 and SYDVKM as CDR2. V is cut by 6 bases and J by 3 bases, and the space between the germline ends is 6 bases. The CDR3, from cysteine to phenylalanine, totals 12 residues. Solely the CDR3 DNA is kept, with 36 bases framed from the first base.